A selection of T cell receptor beta chains follows, all from one sample in a study of control samples from healthy donors and cancer patients. Generated by immunoSEQ multiplex PCR, the TCRdb table keeps only in-frame clones and is missing some. The table records around 140,000 clones, 93% of them present only once. Source material: blood. The receptors were gathered from a man younger than 35 in good health. Both conserved end residues are part of each CDR3. The order of the fields is J gene, clone size, V gene, CDR3 protein. Rows give clone size only sometimes, using once, few, many, or a class for an expanded clone.

j_call: TRBJ2-2
clone_size: .
v_call: TRBV11-2
cdr3_aa: CASSLDPSAGELFF

j_call: TRBJ1-2
clone_size: .
v_call: TRBV29-1
cdr3_aa: CSAVGLQGGGYTF

j_call: TRBJ1-4
clone_size: .
v_call: TRBV19
cdr3_aa: CASTTTTNEKLFF

j_call: TRBJ1-5
clone_size: .
v_call: TRBV5-1
cdr3_aa: CASKTGVGDQPQHF

j_call: TRBJ1-5
clone_size: .
v_call: TRBV27
cdr3_aa: CASSSSGSRDQPQHF

j_call: TRBJ2-6
clone_size: many
v_call: TRBV4-3
cdr3_aa: CASSARQANSGANVLTF

j_call: TRBJ2-1
clone_size: .
v_call: TRBV6-5
cdr3_aa: CASRTSGGAQEQFF

j_call: TRBJ2-3
clone_size: .
v_call: TRBV4-3
cdr3_aa: CASSLKTSRTDTQYF

j_call: TRBJ1-2
clone_size: .
v_call: TRBV5-1
cdr3_aa: CASSVDSVGDYTF

j_call: TRBJ2-3
clone_size: once
v_call: TRBV6-4
cdr3_aa: CASSDSMDSTDTQYF

j_call: TRBJ2-3
clone_size: .
v_call: TRBV21-1
cdr3_aa: CASSKGGTVLDTQYF

j_call: TRBJ2-7
clone_size: .
v_call: TRBV29-1
cdr3_aa: CSVVGANYEQYF

j_call: TRBJ1-2
clone_size: .
v_call: TRBV28
cdr3_aa: CASSILQGQEGYTF

j_call: TRBJ2-1
clone_size: .
v_call: TRBV2
cdr3_aa: CASNLGLGGGEQFF

j_call: TRBJ1-2
clone_size: once
v_call: TRBV4-2
cdr3_aa: CASSQDGSPTSYGYTF

j_call: TRBJ1-5
clone_size: .
v_call: TRBV6-1
cdr3_aa: CASSLEQNSNQPQHF

j_call: TRBJ1-3
clone_size: .
v_call: TRBV4-1
cdr3_aa: CASSLGWGLGNTIYF

j_call: TRBJ2-7
clone_size: .
v_call: TRBV5-6
cdr3_aa: CASSLITGNSYEQYF

j_call: TRBJ2-1
clone_size: .
v_call: TRBV27
cdr3_aa: CASSLGSYSYNEQFF

j_call: TRBJ2-3
clone_size: .
v_call: TRBV5-1
cdr3_aa: CASSLSGQVSTDTQYF

j_call: TRBJ2-3
clone_size: .
v_call: TRBV13
cdr3_aa: CASSLVVPGDTQYF

j_call: TRBJ2-3
clone_size: .
v_call: TRBV5-8
cdr3_aa: CASSWGAGGDTQYF

j_call: TRBJ2-7
clone_size: few
v_call: TRBV7-9
cdr3_aa: CASSFIALGYEQYF

j_call: TRBJ2-5
clone_size: .
v_call: TRBV19
cdr3_aa: CASSRTVRYQETQYF

j_call: TRBJ2-3
clone_size: once
v_call: TRBV15
cdr3_aa: CATRADLGRADTQYF

j_call: TRBJ2-1
clone_size: .
v_call: TRBV10-3
cdr3_aa: CASTQGGEQFF

j_call: TRBJ1-1
clone_size: .
v_call: TRBV11-2
cdr3_aa: CASSLGSSGAFF

j_call: TRBJ1-4
clone_size: once
v_call: TRBV19
cdr3_aa: CASSIDREKLFF

j_call: TRBJ1-3
clone_size: once
v_call: TRBV5-6
cdr3_aa: CASTNRDSLGNTIYF

j_call: TRBJ1-5
clone_size: .
v_call: TRBV1
cdr3_aa: CTSSQDQPQHF

j_call: TRBJ2-3
clone_size: .
v_call: TRBV11-2
cdr3_aa: CASSLSGTGTDTQYF

j_call: TRBJ2-3
clone_size: .
v_call: TRBV13
cdr3_aa: CASSPGLAGGRRTDTQYF

j_call: TRBJ1-2
clone_size: .
v_call: TRBV6-6
cdr3_aa: CASSYSRGAENGYTF

j_call: TRBJ2-1
clone_size: .
v_call: TRBV7-6
cdr3_aa: CASSLSGLGRNEQFF

j_call: TRBJ2-7
clone_size: .
v_call: TRBV27
cdr3_aa: CASSLRVGYEQYF

j_call: TRBJ2-7
clone_size: .
v_call: TRBV15
cdr3_aa: CATSRGRGDEQYF

j_call: TRBJ2-1
clone_size: .
v_call: TRBV11-3
cdr3_aa: CASSPRWDGLNEQFF

j_call: TRBJ1-5
clone_size: .
v_call: TRBV28
cdr3_aa: CASSFLPGHRPQHF